This TCR beta chain originates from a study of OX40 agonist ivuxolimab in advanced cancers. The assay was immunoSEQ multiplex PCR, and TCRdb's table has in-frame clones only and misses some. The sample records tens of thousands of clones, around 82% being singletons. The CDR3 spans 16 residues. V shed 6 bases, J shed 1 base, and the junction held 8 bases outside the gene matches. Germline V gives CDR1 MNHEY, CDR2 SMNVEV (reference sequence). This TCR came from an adult with an advanced solid tumor such as melanoma, head and neck, liver or kidney cancer. The V call is TRBV27, the J call TRBJ2-3; 9 bases are a match to TRBD2. The sample in question was CD4+ or CD8+ T cells sorted from blood, obtained in a trial of the OX40 agonist ivuxolimab. CDR3 DNA: TGTGCCAGCAGCATAGATCTAGCGGGGCGCACAGATACGCAGTATTTT. It yields the protein CASSIDLAGRTDTQYF.